Following are 18 T cell receptor beta chains from one sample sequenced in a study of CD8 T cells in Susac syndrome. After extraction with the RNeasy kit, about 0.45 to 1 ug of the RNA was reverse transcribed using random hexamers. TCRdb redid the calling of the immunoSEQ multiplex PCR reads with MiXCR, one entry per CDR3 protein. Of hundreds of thousands of distinct CDR3 sequences listed, around 85% are singletons. Sequenced sample: CD8+ T cells from PBMCs. These receptors were collected from a human donor with multiple sclerosis.

The chain combines TRBV12-3 or TRBV12-4 with TRBJ2-1; no clear D. This CDR3 is 13 amino acids long. V lost 2 bases and J 7 bases, leaving 9 bases between the germline ends. The CDR3 coding sequence is TGTGCCAGCAGTTTAAACTTCGGGAATGAGCAGTTCTTC. It codes for CASSLNFGNEQFF.

The chain joins TRBV11-2 to TRBJ2-7, with D possibly matching TRBD2 (5 bases). V shed 5 bases and J shed 2 bases, with 13 bases lying between them. The CDR3 has 14 amino acids. CDR1 and CDR2 (germline): SGHAT, FQNNGV. This chain's CDR3 is CASSGTSGPYEQYF. The CDR3 DNA reads TGTGCCAGCAGCGGAACTAGTGGACCCTACGAGCAGTACTTC.

This chain links TRBV11-2 with TRBJ2-1; TRBD2 matches at 9 bases. In germline, CDR1 is SGHAT, CDR2 FQNNGV. J lost 2 bases, V lost 0 bases, and 2 bases had no gene match. CDR3 length equals 16 residues. DNA for the CDR3: TGTGCCAGCAGCTTAGAGGTAGCGGGGGCCTACAATGAGCAGTTCTTC. Translated: CASSLEVAGAYNEQFF.

This clonotype was seen more than once but under ten times. V usage is TRBV11-2 and J usage is TRBJ1-3; no firm D call. The germline V and J ends were trimmed by 3 bases and 5 bases, with 14 bases remaining between them. The CDR3 sequence is 15 residues long. Germline V gene data show CDR1 as SGHAT and CDR2 as FQNNGV. The CDR3 loop is CASSFTLGPRNTIYF. The CDR3 DNA sequence: TGTGCCAGCAGCTTTACCCTTGGTCCCAGAAACACCATATATTTT.

The J gene is TRBJ2-2, the V gene TRBV6-5, with no clear D. Trimming took off 2 bases at V and 1 base at J, with 8 bases between the two ends. This CDR3 spans 15 amino acids. CDR1 is MNHEY and CDR2 is SVGAGI in the germline V gene. Here the CDR3 DNA reads TGTGCCAGCAGTTACACCACAGAGAACACCGGGGAGCTGTTTTTT. This sequence encodes CASSYTTENTGELFF.

V usage is TRBV2 and J usage is TRBJ2-1, with 12 positions matching TRBD2. Trimming removed 9 bases from V and 1 base from J; junction bases left unmatched: 1. The CDR3 loop spans 14 amino acids. The germline gives CDR1 SNHLY, CDR2 FYNNEI. The CDR3 DNA reads TGTGCCAGAGGACTAGCGGGATCCTACAATGAGCAGTTCTTC. This translates into CARGLAGSYNEQFF. Drawing the rest from reference TRBV2 and TRBJ2-1, the complete variable domain is EPEVTQTPSHQVTQMGQEVILRCVPISNHLYFYWYRQILGQKVEFLVSFYNNEISEKSEIFDDQFSVERPDGSNFTLKIRSTKLEDSAMYFCARGLAGSYNEQFFGPGTRLTVL.

The V gene is TRBV7-9, the J gene TRBJ2-3, with D unclear. Germline V CDR1 and CDR2: SEHNR, FQNEAQ (reference sequence). This CDR3 has 13 residues. Trimming pared 3 bases from V and 2 bases from J, leaving 6 bases between. The CDR3, as DNA: TGTGCCAGCAGCTTGGGAATCACAGATACGCAGTATTTT. The encoded protein is CASSLGITDTQYF.

The V call is TRBV9, the J call TRBJ2-1; 11 positions agree with TRBD2. The V gene's germline CDR1 is SGDLS and CDR2 YYNGEE. V trimming: 3 bases; J trimming: 6 bases; junction bases outside the gene matches: 11. The CDR3 spans 17 residues. The CDR3 bases are TGTGCCAGCAGCGCCGAGACTAGCGGGACCTACCTCAATGAGCAGTTCTTC. It is translated as CASSAETSGTYLNEQFF.

The genes are TRBV27 and TRBJ1-5, with unresolved D. The CDR3 covers 14 residues. The V end was cut by 0 bases, the J end by 5 bases, with 8 bases between. Looked up from germline, CDR1 is MNHEY and CDR2 is SMNVEV (reference sequence). The CDR3, as DNA: TGTGCCAGCAGTTTATCGGGTGTCGATCAGCCCCAGCATTTT. Its translation: CASSLSGVDQPQHF.

This sequence joins TRBV20-1 and TRBJ1-2, with 9 nucleotides matching TRBD1. The germline V gene has CDR1 DFQATT and CDR2 SNEGSKA (reference sequence). There are 12 residues in the CDR3. The ends lost 7 bases at V and 4 bases at J; junction bases unmatched: 4. For the CDR3, the DNA is TGCAGTGTTCCGGGACAGGGCTATGGCTACACCTTC. It yields the protein CSVPGQGYGYTF.

The rearrangement uses TRBV3-1 and TRBJ1-2; D perhaps matches TRBD1 (6 bases). The germline gives CDR1 LGHDT, CDR2 YNNKEL (reference sequence). This CDR3 is 17 amino acids long. Trimming took 0 bases from V and 4 from J, leaving 18 bases between them. CDR3 DNA: TGTGCCAGCAGCCAAGATCAGGAGGGGGGAGGCCCCTATGGCTACACCTTC. Residues: CASSQDQEGGGPYGYTF. Full variable domain (remainder filled in from reference TRBV3-1 and TRBJ1-2): DTAVSQTPKYLVTQMGNDKSIKCEQNLGHDTMYWYKQDSKKFLKIMFSYNNKELIINETVPNRFSPKSPDKAHLNLHINSLELGDSAVYFCASSQDQEGGGPYGYTFGSGTRLTVV.

CDR3 nucleotide sequence: TGTGCCAGCTTGACAGGGCCCTACTCCTACAATGAGCAGTTCTTC. Protein product: CASLTGPYSYNEQFF. V is TRBV7-2 and J is TRBJ2-1; the match to TRBD1 covers 7 bases. V gave up 8 bases and J gave up 0 bases; unmatched junction bases: 7. Looked up from germline, CDR1 is SGHTA and CDR2 is FQGNSA. This CDR3 is built from 15 residues.

CDR3 bases: TGTGCCAGCAGTTCCACTAGCGGGAGCCCAGATACGCAGTATTTT. It translates to CASSSTSGSPDTQYF. The chain carries TRBV6-5 and TRBJ2-3, with TRBD2 identical over 11 bases. The CDR3 has 15 residues. Trimming removed 4 bases from V and 4 bases from J; junction bases left unmatched: 4. CDR1 MNHEY and CDR2 SVGAGI come from the germline V gene.

The CDR3 DNA reads as TGTGCCAGCTTTTTAGGTGTGGGCGAGCAGTACTTC. Translated, it gives CASFLGVGEQYF. The chain links TRBV27 to TRBJ2-7; no clear D. Between the trimmed V and J ends, which lost 8 bases and 6 bases, there was a span of 14 bases. The germline CDR1 and CDR2 sequences are MNHEY and SMNVEV (reference sequence). This CDR3 region has 12 residues.

As to this clonotype: One end of the junction fails to match germline, which may point to a read error. The chain joins TRBV29-1 to TRBJ2-1; weak D call: TRBD1 (5 bases). In germline, CDR1 is SQVTM, CDR2 ANQGSEA. The CDR3 runs to 12 residues. Here the CDR3 DNA reads TGCAGCGTTAAAGAAGGGGTGAATGAGCAGTTCTTC. This codes for CSVKEGVNEQFF.

This chain uses TRBV5-4 with TRBJ2-1; 9 positions match TRBD1. CDR3 size: 16 residues. The germline V gene encodes CDR1 SGHNT and CDR2 YYREEE (reference sequence). Trimming took 9 bases from V and 8 from J; bases not matched to a gene: 18. In nucleotides, the CDR3 is TGTGCCATCTCCCTTCTGGGGCGGGACAGGGTCCATGAGCAGTTCTTC. Its translation is CAISLLGRDRVHEQFF. The entire variable domain, with the rest obtained from reference TRBV5-4 and TRBJ2-1, is as follows: ETGVTQSPTHLIKTRGQQVTLRCSSQSGHNTVSWYQQALGQGPQFIFQYYREEENGRGNFPPRFSGLQFPNYSSELNVNALELDDSALYLCAISLLGRDRVHEQFFGPGTRLTVL.

This sequence joins TRBV28 and TRBJ2-1, with 7 bases matching TRBD2. In germline, CDR1 is MDHEN, CDR2 SYDVKM. J was trimmed by 2 bases and V by 3 bases; bases with no gene match: 13. This CDR3 comprises 18 residues. The CDR3 DNA reads TGTGCCAGCAGTTTCCCCTTTGCGGGAGAGTGGCCCTACAATGAGCAGTTCTTC. It is translated as CASSFPFAGEWPYNEQFF.

This clonotype occurred once. The chain employs TRBV4-1 and TRBJ1-6; a weak D match, TRBD1 (6 bases). Germline lookup yields CDR1 MGHRA and CDR2 YSYEKL. The ends were cut back, 2 bases at V and 1 base at J, with 9 bases in the middle. This CDR3 is built from 16 residues. DNA of the CDR3: TGCGCCAGCAGCCAAACCACAGGGTCCTATAATTCACCCCTCCACTTT. Amino acid sequence: CASSQTTGSYNSPLHF.